A selection of T cell receptor beta chains follows, all from one sample in a study of blood T cells in healthy people across ages. TCRdb used MiXCR to reprocess the 5' RACE reads, holding one entry per CDR3 protein. Of about 1 million distinct CDR3 sequences listed, under 30% are singletons. These data were also filed under a second study, of T cells of mothers and their children.

Material for sequencing was blood. The receptors were sampled from a girl aged 2-10 years in good health. CDR3s include the opening cysteine and the closing phenylalanine or tryptophan. The D gene is left open where the match is weak. Expanded clones get a size class; other rows say once, few or many, or leave the size out.

j_gene	v_gene	abundance	d_gene	CDR3aa
TRBJ1-2	TRBV6-5	few	TRBD1	CASAGGYGYTF
TRBJ2-5	TRBV12-3/TRBV12-4	few	TRBD1	CASSLQGFFQETQYF
TRBJ2-7	TRBV20-1	few	-	CSANSGASYEQYF
-	TRBV9	few	-	CASSVGVGAYEQYF
TRBJ2-7	TRBV6-2/TRBV6-3	-	-	CASSNGGQASSYEQYF
TRBJ2-7	TRBV29-1	once	-	CSAGHNYEQYF
TRBJ2-5	TRBV21-1	-	-	CASSNHSMGRGKTQYF
TRBJ1-1	TRBV18	-	-	CASSPRIDTEAFF
TRBJ1-6	TRBV4-1	-	-	CASSQLQGSNSPLHF
TRBJ2-3	TRBV6-6	-	-	CASSPGALGTDTQYF
TRBJ2-3	TRBV7-9	few	-	CASSLGSYLASSTDTQYF
TRBJ1-6	TRBV11-1	-	-	CASSLDRWDSSISYNSPLHF
TRBJ2-1	TRBV12-3/TRBV12-4	-	TRBD2	CASSLSAGGPHNEQFF
TRBJ2-5	TRBV10-3	-	TRBD1	CAISELTGEETQYF
TRBJ1-1	TRBV6-1	-	-	CASFALVNTEAFF
TRBJ1-1	TRBV3-1	-	TRBD1	CASSPGDRGPQGF
-	TRBV12-3/TRBV12-4	few	-	CASSYARGDNEQFF
TRBJ1-1	TRBV7-9	-	-	CASSRDSIEAFF
TRBJ2-3	TRBV6-4	many	-	CASSLTGESDTQYF
TRBJ2-4	TRBV9	-	-	CASSGGENIQYF
TRBJ2-7	TRBV6-6	-	TRBD2	CASSSPPLAGAYEQYF
TRBJ2-7	TRBV11-3	few	-	CASSNRQTYEQYF